These 18 T cell receptor beta chains came from one sample sequenced in a study of T cell clonotyping in hematopoietic cell transplantation. Here immunoSEQ multiplex PCR was the method, and the copy in TCRdb shows in-frame clones only, minus some. The repertoire holds more than 5,000 clones, with about 88% as singletons. Described time point: recipient sample about 28 days before transplant, after cytoreduction. The input for sequencing was peripheral blood mononuclear cells, taken before stem cell transplant. These receptors were taken from a man aged 55-75 years with acute myeloid leukemia. Some clones in this sample may be carry-over from other donors' samples.

This clone was seen a single time. This chain links TRBV6-6 with TRBJ1-2; 8 positions match TRBD1. The CDR3 consists of 14 residues. The J segment lost 6 bases and the V segment lost 5 bases, leaving 8 bases of the junction unmatched. CDR1 is MNHNY and CDR2 is SVGAGI in the germline V gene (reference sequence). CDR3 residues: CASSDQGARNGYTF. The CDR3 DNA reads TGTGCCAGCAGTGACCAGGGGGCTAGGAATGGCTACACCTTC.

This chain joins TRBV11-2 and TRBJ1-3, with D unclear. V dropped 0 bases and J dropped 3 bases, with 3 bases sitting between them. The CDR3 spans 13 residues. The V gene's germline CDR1 is SGHAT and CDR2 FQNNGV. Here the CDR3 DNA reads TGTGCCAGCAGCTTAGAATATGGAAACACCATATATTTT. It is translated as CASSLEYGNTIYF.

The chain recombines TRBV5-1 with TRBJ2-5; TRBD2 aligns across 14 bases. Trimming took 4 bases from V and 4 from J; bases not matched to a gene: 3. The CDR3 is 15 amino acids. Looked up from germline, CDR1 is SGHRS and CDR2 is YFSETQ. The CDR3 here is CASSRGTSGRETQYF. The CDR3 DNA follows: TGCGCCAGCAGCAGGGGGACTAGCGGGAGAGAGACCCAGTACTTC.

Only a few counts were recorded for this clone. V gene TRBV19 combines with J gene TRBJ1-4; tentative D call: TRBD1 (5 bases). This CDR3 is built from 12 residues. The V gene's germline CDR1 is LNHDA and CDR2 SQIVND (reference sequence). V was shortened by 8 bases and J by 11 bases, with 15 bases between the two germline ends. CDR3 loop: CASHGGERKLFF. CDR3 sequence (DNA): TGTGCCAGTCATGGGGGTGAGAGGAAACTGTTTTTT.

The chain couples TRBV4-2 to TRBJ2-5, with D uncertain. There are 12 residues in the CDR3. Germline V gene lookup returns CDR1 LGHNA and CDR2 YNFKEQ. Trimming cost V 1 base and J 1 base, with 1 base left between them. Here the CDR3 reads CASSQGQETQYF. CDR3 DNA sequence: TGTGCCAGCAGCCAAGGCCAAGAGACCCAGTACTTC.

The V and J genes are TRBV5-6 and TRBJ1-1, with D hard to call. The V and J ends lost 4 bases and 1 base respectively, with 5 bases between them. Germline loops: CDR1 SGHDT, CDR2 YYEEEE. This CDR3 comprises 12 residues. The CDR3 reads CASSRRNTEAFF. The CDR3 nucleotides are TGTGCCAGCAGCCGACGGAACACTGAAGCTTTCTTT.

V is TRBV29-1 and J is TRBJ2-1; 9 nucleotides align to TRBD2. J gave up 8 bases and V 6 bases, and 23 bases lay outside the gene matches. Germline V gene sequence: CDR1 SQVTM, CDR2 ANQGSEA. The CDR3 extends over 18 amino acids. In DNA, the CDR3 is TGCAGCGTGGCTAAGGGGCTAGCGGGGACATATAAGGGCCATGAGCAGTTCTTC. Residues: CSVAKGLAGTYKGHEQFF.

J is TRBJ2-7 and V is TRBV27; D unresolved. V shed 0 bases and J shed 3 bases, with 0 bases lying between them. The CDR3 runs 11 residues. CDR1 and CDR2 (germline): MNHEY, SMNVEV (reference sequence). CDR3 region: CASSLSYEQYF. CDR3 DNA sequence: TGTGCCAGCAGTTTATCCTACGAGCAGTACTTC.

This clone was counted only a few times. V is TRBV2 and J is TRBJ2-7, with TRBD1 matching 7 bases. The CDR3 length is 12 residues. Germline-derived CDR1 and CDR2 are SNHLY and FYNNEI. Trimming took 10 bases from V and 6 from J; bases not matched to a gene: 9. CDR3 region: CATLDRVLEQYF. CDR3 sequence (DNA): TGTGCCACCCTCGACAGGGTTCTCGAGCAGTACTTC.

The J gene is TRBJ2-3, the V gene TRBV6-6, with TRBD1 identical over 9 bases. The CDR3 totals 16 residues. Trimming cost V 3 bases and J 4 bases; bases outside gene matches: 8. Germline-derived CDR1 and CDR2 are MNHNY and SVGAGI (reference sequence). This CDR3 reads CASSYYDRGYADTQYF. The CDR3 DNA follows: TGTGCCAGCAGTTATTACGACAGGGGGTACGCAGATACGCAGTATTTT.

The rearrangement links TRBV2 to TRBJ2-3; 15 bases map to TRBD2. This CDR3 contains 16 residues. The trim removed 8 bases at V and 6 bases at J, leaving 9 bases unmatched. Germline V gene lookup returns CDR1 SNHLY and CDR2 FYNNEI. The CDR3 DNA sequence: TGTGCCAGCTTAGGAAGGACTAGCGGGAGGGCGGATACGCAGTATTTT. This codes for CASLGRTSGRADTQYF. Looking up the rest from reference TRBV2 and TRBJ2-3 gives the full variable domain: EPEVTQTPSHQVTQMGQEVILRCVPISNHLYFYWYRQILGQKVEFLVSFYNNEISEKSEIFDDQFSVERPDGSNFTLKIRSTKLEDSAMYFCASLGRTSGRADTQYFGPGTRLTVL.

V usage is TRBV6-5 and J usage is TRBJ2-3, with 9 bases identical to TRBD2. The germline gives CDR1 MNHEY, CDR2 SVGAGI. Trimming took 4 bases from V and 2 from J; bases not matched to a gene: 1. The CDR3 has 14 residues. For the CDR3, the DNA is TGTGCCAGCAGTTTAGCGGGGGCCACAGATACGCAGTATTTT. It translates to CASSLAGATDTQYF.

This clone was seen a single time. The chain joins TRBV19 to TRBJ2-7; TRBD1 agrees at 11 bases. V was pared by 3 bases and J by 2 bases, with 6 bases of the junction left unmatched. The CDR3 runs to 16 residues. Germline lookup yields CDR1 LNHDA and CDR2 SQIVND (reference sequence). The CDR3 nucleotides are TGTGCCAGTAGTATTGGGACAGGGGGTCTGACCTACGAGCAGTACTTC. Translated: CASSIGTGGLTYEQYF.

This sequence joins TRBV5-1 and TRBJ2-7; TRBD1 matches 9 bases. This CDR3 comprises 15 residues. Germline V gene sequence: CDR1 SGHRS, CDR2 YFSETQ. V dropped 4 bases and J dropped 5; count of bases not matched to a gene: 10. In DNA form, the CDR3 reads TGCGCCAGCAGCCTACAGGGGGCGCGTGAAGACGAGCAGTACTTC. Translating it yields CASSLQGAREDEQYF.

The chain uses TRBV2 and TRBJ2-7, with D perhaps given as TRBD1 or TRBD2 (5 bases each). The germline V gene encodes CDR1 SNHLY and CDR2 FYNNEI. This CDR3 comprises 14 residues. V was cut by 6 bases and J by 2 bases, with 14 bases left in between. The DNA for the CDR3 is TGTGCCAGCAGACGGGGCCAATCTACCTACGAGCAGTACTTC. Amino acid sequence: CASRRGQSTYEQYF.

The V call is TRBV6-5, the J call TRBJ2-4, with 7 bases matching TRBD1. J was trimmed by 2 bases and V by 0 bases; bases with no gene match: 4. CDR3 length: 16 residues. Germline CDR1 reads MNHEY; CDR2 reads SVGAGI. The CDR3 is CASSYSTGFTKNIQYF. The CDR3 nucleotides read TGTGCCAGCAGTTACTCGACAGGGTTTACCAAAAACATTCAGTACTTC.

This clone was detected a few times. The gene calls are TRBV6-1 and TRBJ1-5, with TRBD1 matching over 7 bases. V lost 7 bases and J lost 3; bases outside the gene matches: 3. This CDR3 has 13 amino acids. Per germline, CDR1 MNHNS and CDR2 SASEGT. Written as DNA, the CDR3 is TGTGCCAGCAAAGACAGGGTCAATCAGCCCCAGCATTTT. Translated, it gives CASKDRVNQPQHF.

The chain uses TRBV19 and TRBJ2-7; 10 bases fit TRBD1. Per germline, CDR1 LNHDA and CDR2 SQIVND (reference sequence). This CDR3 spans 14 amino acids. The ends lost 9 bases at V and 4 bases at J; junction bases unmatched: 9. The CDR3 DNA sequence: TGTGCCAGCCAGAGGACAGGGGGAGATTACGAGCAGTACTTC. Protein sequence: CASQRTGGDYEQYF.